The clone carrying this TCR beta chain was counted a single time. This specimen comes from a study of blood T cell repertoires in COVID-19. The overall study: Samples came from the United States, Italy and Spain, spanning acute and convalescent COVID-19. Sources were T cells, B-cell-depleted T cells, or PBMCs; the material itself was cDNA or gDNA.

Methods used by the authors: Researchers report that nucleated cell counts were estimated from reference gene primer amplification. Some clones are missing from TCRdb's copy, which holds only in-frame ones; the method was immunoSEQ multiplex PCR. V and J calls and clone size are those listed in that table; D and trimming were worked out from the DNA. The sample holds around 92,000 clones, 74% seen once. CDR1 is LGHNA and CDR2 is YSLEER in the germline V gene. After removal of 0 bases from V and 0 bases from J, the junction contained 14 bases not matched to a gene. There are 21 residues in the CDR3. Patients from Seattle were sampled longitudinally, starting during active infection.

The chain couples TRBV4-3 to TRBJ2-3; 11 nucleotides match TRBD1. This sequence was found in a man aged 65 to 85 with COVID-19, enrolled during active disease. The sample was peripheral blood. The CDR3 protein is CASSQESGTDRGLPSTDTQYF. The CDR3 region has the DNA TGCGCCAGCAGCCAAGAAAGCGGTACGGACAGGGGGCTCCCTAGCACAGATACGCAGTATTTT.